The 21 T cell receptor beta chains in this list originate from one sample, sequenced in a study of identical twins. TCRdb re-called the 5' RACE reads through MiXCR, storing one row per CDR3 protein. The sample lists 1,800,000 or so distinct CDR3 sequences, roughly 35% occurring once. Sequenced: cord blood. All receptors come from a newborn girl in good health.

A note on this clonotype: A read error may produce the germline difference seen at one junction end. V is TRBV24-1 and J is TRBJ1-6; D not resolved. This CDR3 region has 12 residues. Germline values: CDR1 KGHDR, CDR2 SFDVKD. The CDR3 DNA sequence: TGTGCCACCAGTGCTAGTAGGTCACCCCCCCACTTT. It codes for CATSASRSPPHF.

The genes are TRBV7-9 and TRBJ2-5, with 7 bases matching TRBD1. Germline CDR1 and CDR2: SEHNR and FQNEAQ (reference sequence). The junction had 7 bases not matched to a gene; V was cut back by 3 bases and J by 0 bases. The CDR3 is 16 residues long. The CDR3 here is CASSFGTALYQETQYF. The CDR3 nucleotides read TGTGCCAGCAGCTTCGGGACAGCGCTGTACCAAGAGACCCAGTACTTC.

This clonotype has more than one count but fewer than ten. The gene calls are TRBV10-3 and TRBJ2-7; 9 positions agree with TRBD2. J was trimmed by 5 bases and V by 2 bases; bases with no gene match: 13. Looked up from germline, CDR1 is ENHRY and CDR2 is SYGVKD. The CDR3 loop spans 17 amino acids. The CDR3 DNA is TGTGCCATCAGTGAGAGGGTAGGGCGGGGGGGCCGGAACGAGCAGTACTTC. It encodes CAISERVGRGGRNEQYF.

The rearrangement joins TRBV11-2 to TRBJ1-1; D not certain. V was clipped by 1 base and J by 5 bases, with 11 bases between them. Per germline, CDR1 SGHAT and CDR2 FQNNGV. The CDR3 has 14 amino acids. As DNA, the CDR3 is TGTGCCAGCAGCTTAGTCTGGGGTCAGACTGAAGCTTTCTTT. Translated, it gives CASSLVWGQTEAFF.

The rearrangement links TRBV7-8 to TRBJ2-4, with D maybe TRBD2 (6 bases). The J call may be in error: the DNA end matches TRBJ2-7 better. Germline CDR1 SGHVS, CDR2 FQNEAQ. The CDR3 sequence is 15 residues long. The CDR3 spells CASSLCLAVSYEQYF. The DNA of the CDR3 is TGTGCCAGCAGCTTATGTTTAGCGGTCTCCTACGAGCAGTACTTC.

In its sample, this clonotype was seen a few times. The rearrangement uses TRBV11-2 and TRBJ2-5; perhaps TRBD2 as D (6 bases). This CDR3 has 15 residues. The germline V and J ends were trimmed by 3 bases and 1 base, with 12 bases remaining between them. CDR1 SGHAT and CDR2 FQNNGV come from the germline V gene. Written as DNA, the CDR3 is TGTGCCAGCAGCTTTACTTGGGGGGTCCAAGAGACCCAGTACTTC. Encoded protein: CASSFTWGVQETQYF.

The CDR3 nucleotides are TGTGCCAGCAGCCAAGAAAGGCTAGCGACCTACAATGAGCAGTTCTTC. Residues: CASSQERLATYNEQFF. The chain employs TRBV14 and TRBJ2-1; tentatively, D is TRBD2 (6 bases). From germline, CDR1 is SGHDN and CDR2 FVKESK. This CDR3 region has 16 residues. Trimming left V 0 bases short and J 2 bases short, with 11 bases between.

The chain links TRBV7-2 to TRBJ2-7; D is uncertain. Near its end, the DNA agrees better with TRBJ2-5, so the J call may be wrong. The germline gives CDR1 SGHTA, CDR2 FQGNSA. The CDR3 covers 13 residues. The CDR3 nucleotides are TGTGCCAGCAGTCAGCACGGAAGTGGGACCCAGTACTTC. Translated: CASSQHGSGTQYF.

This chain joins TRBV18 and TRBJ1-5, with D perhaps matching TRBD1 (6 bases). Per the germline V gene, CDR1 is KGHSH and CDR2 is LQKENI. The CDR3 is 15 residues long. The germline V and J ends were trimmed by 2 bases and 2 bases, with 10 bases remaining between them. CDR3 DNA: TGTGCCAGCTCACCAGCGGGGGCCGGCAATCAGCCCCAGCATTTT. Its protein product is CASSPAGAGNQPQHF.

The table lists this clonotype with a count of one. This chain connects TRBV7-9 to TRBJ1-4; weak D call: TRBD1 (5 bases). From germline, CDR1 is SEHNR and CDR2 FQNEAQ (reference sequence). The V and J ends lost 5 bases and 8 bases respectively, with 15 bases between them. The CDR3 has 14 residues. CDR3 sequence reads: CASSPRGKKEKLFF. Here the CDR3 DNA reads TGTGCCAGCAGCCCCCGGGGCAAGAAGGAAAAACTGTTTTTT.

The CDR3 region has the DNA TGCGCCAGCAGCCCAGCTCCTGGGGCCAACGTCCTGACTTTC. It specifies CASSPAPGANVLTF. The chain carries TRBV4-3 and TRBJ2-6; D unresolved. The CDR3 spans 14 residues. CDR1 LGHNA and CDR2 YSLEER come from the germline V gene. The V gene lost 4 bases and the J gene lost 2 bases, with 6 bases spanning the gap.

V is TRBV2 and J is TRBJ2-3, with TRBD2 matching 10 bases. The CDR3 consists of 15 residues. Germline CDR1 and CDR2: SNHLY and FYNNEI. Germline trimming cut 1 base from V and 5 bases from J; bases unmatched to any gene: 3. CDR3 bases: TGTGCCAGCAGTGAAGAGCGGGGGGGCGGAGATACGCAGTATTTT. This gives the protein CASSEERGGGDTQYF. The full variable domain, rest sourced from reference TRBV2 and TRBJ2-3, is EPEVTQTPSHQVTQMGQEVILRCVPISNHLYFYWYRQILGQKVEFLVSFYNNEISEKSEIFDDQFSVERPDGSNFTLKIRSTKLEDSAMYFCASSEERGGGDTQYFGPGTRLTVL.

V usage is TRBV7-9 and J usage is TRBJ1-1; D is unresolved. This CDR3 has 15 residues. Looked up from germline, CDR1 is SEHNR and CDR2 is FQNEAQ (reference sequence). The V end was cut by 8 bases, the J end by 5 bases, with 21 bases between. CDR3 loop: CASETRLDPRTEAFF. CDR3 DNA: TGTGCCAGCGAAACCCGACTGGACCCAAGAACTGAAGCTTTCTTT.

This clonotype was counted a few times. This sequence joins TRBV7-2 and TRBJ2-1, with TRBD1 matching over 8 bases. CDR1 and CDR2 from the germline V gene are SGHTA and FQGNSA. The length of the CDR3 is 15 residues. J gave up 4 bases and V 3 bases, and 5 bases lay outside the gene matches. This chain's CDR3 is CASSFGDRKYNEQFF. CDR3 coding DNA: TGTGCCAGCAGCTTTGGGGACAGGAAATACAATGAGCAGTTCTTC.

This rearrangement joins TRBV2 to TRBJ2-2; D is perhaps TRBD2 (6 bases). The V and J ends lost 8 bases and 4 bases respectively, with 20 bases between them. CDR3 length: 16 residues. Germline lookup yields CDR1 SNHLY and CDR2 FYNNEI. The CDR3, as DNA: TGTGCCAGCGATGGTAGCGGATCTTTTCTCACCGGGGAGCTGTTTTTT. This sequence encodes CASDGSGSFLTGELFF.

V and J are TRBV7-9 and TRBJ2-2; D possibly matches TRBD1 or TRBD2 (6 bases each). V dropped 1 base and J dropped 0 bases, with 15 bases sitting between them. The CDR3 extends over 18 amino acids. Germline V gene data show CDR1 as SEHNR and CDR2 as FQNEAQ (reference sequence). The DNA for the CDR3 is TGTGCCAGCAGCTTAGGTTCCATTCGGGGGCCGAACACCGGGGAGCTGTTTTTT. Protein product: CASSLGSIRGPNTGELFF.

V gene TRBV12-5 combines with J gene TRBJ2-1; D is uncertain. V was pared by 5 bases and J by 5 bases, with 19 bases between. The CDR3 is 16 amino acids. The germline gives CDR1 LGHNT, CDR2 FRNRAP. The DNA of the CDR3 is TGTGCTAGTGGTCTGCCCCTGGCTCCCAGGCACAATGAGCAGTTCTTC. The encoded protein is CASGLPLAPRHNEQFF.

CDR3 DNA: TGTGCCAGCAGCCCCCTCCGGATGAACGTGCAGTTCTTC. Translated, it gives CASSPLRMNVQFF. V and J are TRBV12-3 or TRBV12-4 and TRBJ2-1; D gene ambiguous. The CDR3 spans 13 residues. V dropped 6 bases and J dropped 12 bases, with 18 bases sitting between them.

The rearrangement joins TRBV20-1 to TRBJ2-7; D unresolved. V was trimmed by 4 bases and J by 0 bases, leaving 13 bases between them. Germline V CDR1 and CDR2: DFQATT, SNEGSKA (reference sequence). The CDR3 is 14 residues long. DNA of the CDR3: TGCAGTGCTACGAACGCGCATAGCTCCTACGAGCAGTACTTC. Amino acid sequence: CSATNAHSSYEQYF.

This clonotype was seen more than once but under ten times. The V call is TRBV12-3 or TRBV12-4, the J call TRBJ2-3, with 8 nucleotides matching TRBD2. Trimming cost V 8 bases and J 2 bases; bases outside gene matches: 18. The CDR3 spans 18 residues. In DNA form, the CDR3 reads TGTGCCAGCCTTCACTGGGGACTAGAGAACACATACACAGATACGCAGTATTTT. Protein sequence: CASLHWGLENTYTDTQYF.

V usage is TRBV5-1 and J usage is TRBJ2-1, with TRBD2 matching over 8 bases. The CDR3 length is 14 residues. J gave up 10 bases and V 2 bases, and 8 bases lay outside the gene matches. Germline V CDR1 and CDR2: SGHRS, YFSETQ. The CDR3 spells CASSLFAGGGEQFF. CDR3 nucleotides: TGCGCCAGCAGCTTATTCGCGGGAGGTGGAGAGCAGTTCTTC.